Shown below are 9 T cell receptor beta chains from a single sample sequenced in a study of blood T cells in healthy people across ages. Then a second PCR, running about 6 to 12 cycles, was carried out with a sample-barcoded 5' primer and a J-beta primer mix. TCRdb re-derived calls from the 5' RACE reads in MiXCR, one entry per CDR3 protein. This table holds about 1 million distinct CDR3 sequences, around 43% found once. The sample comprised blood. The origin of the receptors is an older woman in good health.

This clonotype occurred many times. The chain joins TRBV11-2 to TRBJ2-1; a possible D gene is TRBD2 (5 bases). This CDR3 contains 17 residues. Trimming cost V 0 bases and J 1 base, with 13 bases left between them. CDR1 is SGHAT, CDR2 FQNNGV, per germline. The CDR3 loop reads CASSLDGGAVSYNEQFF. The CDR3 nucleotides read TGTGCCAGCAGCTTAGATGGCGGAGCGGTTTCCTACAATGAGCAGTTCTTC.

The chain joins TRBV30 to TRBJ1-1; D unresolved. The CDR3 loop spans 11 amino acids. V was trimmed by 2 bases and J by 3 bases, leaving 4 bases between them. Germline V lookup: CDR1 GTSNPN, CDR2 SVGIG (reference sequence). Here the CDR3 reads CAWSKDTEAFF. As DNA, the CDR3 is TGTGCCTGGAGTAAAGACACTGAAGCTTTCTTT.

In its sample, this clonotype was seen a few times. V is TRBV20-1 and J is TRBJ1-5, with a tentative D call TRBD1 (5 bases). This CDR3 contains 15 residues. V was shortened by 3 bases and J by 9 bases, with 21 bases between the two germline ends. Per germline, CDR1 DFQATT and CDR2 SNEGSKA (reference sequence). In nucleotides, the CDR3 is TGCAGTGCTAGTCCCGGGGGGGACCGCTTAAGGCCCCAGCATTTT. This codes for CSASPGGDRLRPQHF.

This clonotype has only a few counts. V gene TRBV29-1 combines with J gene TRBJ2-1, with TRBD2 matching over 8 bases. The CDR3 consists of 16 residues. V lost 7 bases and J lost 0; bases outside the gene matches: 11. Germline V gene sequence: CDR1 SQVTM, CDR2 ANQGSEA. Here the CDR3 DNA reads TGCAGCGCCACCGGGACTAGAGTTCTCTCCTACAATGAGCAGTTCTTC. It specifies CSATGTRVLSYNEQFF.

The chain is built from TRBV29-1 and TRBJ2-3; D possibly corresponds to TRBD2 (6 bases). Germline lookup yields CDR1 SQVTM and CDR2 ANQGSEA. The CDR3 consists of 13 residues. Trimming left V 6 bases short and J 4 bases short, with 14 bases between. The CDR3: CSVPGLLPDTQYF. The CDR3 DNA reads TGCAGCGTCCCGGGACTTCTGCCAGATACGCAGTATTTT.

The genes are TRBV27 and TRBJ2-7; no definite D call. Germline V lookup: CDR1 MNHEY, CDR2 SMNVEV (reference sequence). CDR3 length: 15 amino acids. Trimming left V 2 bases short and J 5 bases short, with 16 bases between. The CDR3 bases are TGTGCCAGCAGTTTACAGGTCCCCGGTGGCAACGAGCAGTACTTC. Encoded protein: CASSLQVPGGNEQYF.

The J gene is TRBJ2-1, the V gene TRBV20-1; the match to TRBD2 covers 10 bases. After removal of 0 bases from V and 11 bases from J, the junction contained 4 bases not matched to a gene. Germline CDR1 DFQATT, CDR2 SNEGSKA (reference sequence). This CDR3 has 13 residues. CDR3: CSAREIAGGKQFF. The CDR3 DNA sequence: TGCAGTGCTAGAGAAATAGCGGGAGGAAAGCAGTTCTTC.

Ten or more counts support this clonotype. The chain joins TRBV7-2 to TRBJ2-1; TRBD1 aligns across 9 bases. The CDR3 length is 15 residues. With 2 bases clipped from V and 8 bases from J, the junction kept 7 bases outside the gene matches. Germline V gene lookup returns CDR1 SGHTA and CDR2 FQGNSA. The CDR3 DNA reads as TGTGCCAGCAGCTTAAGGTGGGACAGGGCAGATGAGCAGTTCTTC. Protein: CASSLRWDRADEQFF.

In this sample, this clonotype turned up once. CDR3 region: CASSVMGLTYGYTF. In DNA, the CDR3 is TGTGCCAGCAGTGTCATGGGACTGACTTATGGCTACACCTTC. The rearrangement uses TRBV12-3 or TRBV12-4 and TRBJ1-2, with a possible D match to TRBD1 (5 bases). Trimming removed 5 bases from V and 5 bases from J, with 15 bases in between. This CDR3 region has 14 residues.